The rows below give T cell receptor beta chains drawn from one sample of a study of T cell changes during pregnancy in multiple sclerosis. The data were produced by immunoSEQ multiplex PCR, yet TCRdb's version contains in-frame clones alone and is incomplete. The profile covers roughly 100,000 clones, with 90% to 95% appearing a single time and under 2% taken by the ten largest. The sample was peripheral blood, taken after pregnancy. Source of these receptors: a female donor in good health, enrolled as a control in a pregnancy study. CDR3s include the opening cysteine and the closing phenylalanine or tryptophan. The order of the fields is D gene, clone size, J gene, V gene, CDR3 protein, CDR3 DNA. A D gene is named only where the DNA matches it firmly. The size field is filled for only some rows; it gives once, few, many or a size class.

>-|once|TRBJ1-5|TRBV4-1
CASSRRGGNQPQHF
TGCGCCAGCAGTCGGCGGGGCGGCAATCAGCCCCAGCATTTT
>-|once|TRBJ1-1|TRBV4-3
CASSQTRQGPPFF
TGCGCCAGCAGCCAAACCCGGCAGGGTCCCCCCTTCTTT
>TRBD1|-|TRBJ1-1|TRBV6-1
CASSGTGGLGTEAFF
TGTGCCAGCAGTGGAACAGGGGGACTGGGCACTGAAGCTTTCTTT
>TRBD2|-|TRBJ2-3|TRBV6-4
CASSDGGLHTDTQYF
TGTGCCAGCAGTGACGGGGGACTACACACAGATACGCAGTATTTT
>TRBD1|few|TRBJ1-6|TRBV7-2
CASSSWGQANNSPLHF
TGTGCCAGCAGCTCCTGGGGACAGGCCAATAATTCACCCCTCCACTTT
>TRBD1|-|TRBJ1-2|TRBV11-2
CASSSPTGVGYTF
TGTGCCAGCAGCTCCCCGACAGGGGTCGGCTACACCTTC
>-|-|TRBJ2-7|TRBV7-9
CASSQGENYEQYF
TGTGCCAGCAGCCAAGGAGAGAACTACGAGCAGTACTTC
>TRBD1|-|TRBJ2-3|TRBV28
CASRDRELDTQYF
TGTGCCAGCAGGGACAGGGAGTTAGATACGCAGTATTTT
>-|-|TRBJ1-4|TRBV9
CASSVARGGDEKLFF
TGTGCCAGCAGCGTAGCCCGGGGCGGGGATGAAAAACTGTTTTTT
>TRBD2|-|TRBJ2-5|TRBV4-3
CASSQVLAGGRKETQYF
TGCGCCAGCAGCCAAGTACTAGCGGGGGGGCGGAAAGAGACCCAGTACTTC
>-|-|TRBJ1-6|TRBV4-3
CASSQARGEPLHF
TGCGCCAGCAGCCAAGCCAGGGGAGAACCCCTCCACTTT
>TRBD1|once|TRBJ2-7|TRBV19
CASSILRDRAYEQYF
TGTGCCAGTAGTATCCTACGGGACAGAGCCTACGAGCAGTACTTC
>TRBD1|-|TRBJ1-6|TRBV19
CASSGGQTYNSPLHF
TGTGCCAGTAGCGGGGGACAGACGTATAATTCACCCCTCCACTTT
>-|-|TRBJ1-2|TRBV5-1
CASSFDKTYGYTF
TGCGCCAGCAGCTTTGACAAGACGTATGGCTACACCTTC
>-|-|TRBJ1-1|TRBV18
CASSPPGHVNTEAFF
TGTGCCAGCTCACCTCCCGGACACGTCAACACTGAAGCTTTCTTT
>TRBD1|-|TRBJ2-4|TRBV5-6
CASSQQGATKNIQYF
TGTGCCAGCAGCCAACAGGGGGCAACCAAAAACATTCAGTACTTC
>-|-|TRBJ2-7|TRBV10-3
CAISTNEAQGPYDEQYF
TGTGCCATCAGCACTAATGAAGCACAGGGCCCCTACGACGAGCAGTACTTC
>-|-|TRBJ2-7|TRBV2
CASSERRGHEQYF
TGTGCCAGCAGTGAAAGGAGGGGGCACGAGCAGTACTTC
>TRBD2|-|TRBJ2-5|TRBV4-3
CASSQDWTSDAETQYF
TGCGCCAGCAGCCAAGATTGGACTAGCGATGCGGAGACCCAGTACTTC
>TRBD1|-|TRBJ2-5|TRBV4-2
CASRRSGGDALETQYF
TGTGCCAGCAGACGATCAGGGGGCGACGCCCTAGAGACCCAGTACTTC
>TRBD1|once|TRBJ2-7|TRBV30
CAWSRGPQYEQYF
TGTGCCTGGAGTAGGGGGCCCCAATACGAGCAGTACTTC
>TRBD1|-|TRBJ1-4|TRBV7-9
CASSLGQGFEKLFF
TGTGCCAGCAGCTTAGGACAGGGTTTTGAAAAACTGTTTTTT
>-|-|TRBJ2-2|TRBV5-1
CASSVSSELFF
TGCGCCAGCAGCGTTTCCTCGGAGCTGTTTTTT
>TRBD2|-|TRBJ2-2|TRBV29-1
CSAGRGVVGELFF
TGCAGCGCAGGGCGGGGGGTGGTCGGGGAGCTGTTTTTT
>-|-|TRBJ2-5|TRBV7-8
CASSLRLHQETQYF
TGTGCCAGCAGCTTGAGGCTACACCAAGAGACCCAGTACTTC
>-|-|TRBJ1-5|TRBV10-3
CAISGEGASQHF
TGTGCCATCAGTGGGGAGGGCGCGTCCCAGCATTTT
>-|-|TRBJ2-5|TRBV21-1
CASPNRRVETQYF
TGTGCCAGCCCGAATAGGCGGGTAGAGACCCAGTACTTC
>TRBD1|few|TRBJ1-2|TRBV19
CASTRTGGVGYTF
TGTGCCAGTACCCGAACAGGGGGCGTTGGCTACACCTTC
>TRBD1|-|TRBJ1-1|TRBV6-6
CASSPRTGTLGTEAFF
TGTGCCAGCAGTCCTAGGACAGGCACCTTGGGCACTGAAGCTTTCTTT
>-|few|TRBJ1-1|TRBV6-6
CASSDGVNTEAFF
TGTGCCAGCAGTGACGGGGTTAACACTGAAGCTTTCTTT
>-|-|TRBJ2-4|TRBV6-1
CASSEQGNIQYF
TGTGCCAGCAGTGAACAGGGAAACATTCAGTACTTC
>-|-|TRBJ1-5|TRBV6-5
CASSYSPHQPQHF
TGTGCCAGCAGTTACTCCCCTCATCAGCCCCAGCATTTT
>-|-|TRBJ2-2|TRBV5-4
CASRPQGPGELFF
TGTGCCAGCAGACCTCAGGGCCCCGGGGAGCTGTTTTTT
>TRBD2|-|TRBJ2-6|TRBV7-3
CASSPRGEPSSGANVLTF
TGTGCCAGCAGCCCCCGGGGGGAGCCGAGCTCTGGGGCCAACGTCCTGACTTTC
>-|few|TRBJ1-6|TRBV4-3
CASSQGTQASPLHF
TGCGCCAGCAGCCAAGGGACTCAGGCCTCACCCCTCCACTTT
>-|once|TRBJ2-7|TRBV28
CASTTITNEQYF
TGTGCCAGCACCACTATTACAAACGAGCAGTACTTC
>-|-|TRBJ2-4|TRBV21-1
CASSLHGQAGRGLAKNIQYF
TGTGCCAGCAGCCTCCACGGACAGGCAGGGCGAGGTTTAGCCAAAAACATTCAGTACTTC
>-|-|TRBJ2-5|TRBV6-6
CASSPPGETQYF
TGTGCCAGCAGCCCCCCCGGGGAGACCCAGTACTTC
>TRBD1|-|TRBJ1-6|TRBV7-9
CASSPGQGGSPLHF
TGTGCCAGCAGCCCCGGACAGGGTGGTTCACCCCTCCACTTT
>TRBD1|-|TRBJ2-7|TRBV27
CASSFGQAYEQYF
TGTGCCAGCAGTTTCGGACAGGCCTACGAGCAGTACTTC
>-|-|TRBJ2-2|TRBV7-2
CASSSPGRGSGELFF
TGTGCCAGCAGCTCTCCCGGGCGGGGCTCCGGGGAGCTGTTTTTT
>-|-|TRBJ2-7|TRBV30
CAWSPVLREVVEQYF
TGTGCCTGGAGTCCCGTACTGAGGGAAGTTGTTGAGCAGTACTTC
>-|-|TRBJ2-7|TRBV5-4
CASSLAGEGNEQYF
TGTGCCAGCAGCTTGGCCGGGGAAGGAAACGAGCAGTACTTC
>TRBD1|-|TRBJ2-7|TRBV2
CASGHRDRRAYEQYF
TGTGCCAGCGGGCACCGGGACAGGAGGGCTTACGAGCAGTACTTC
>-|once|TRBJ1-3|TRBV9
CASSPWGDSGNTIYF
TGTGCCAGCAGCCCATGGGGGGACTCGGGAAACACCATATATTTT
>-|-|TRBJ2-7|TRBV7-2
CASSARALDTYEQYF
TGTGCCAGCAGCGCCAGGGCTCTGGATACCTACGAGCAGTACTTC